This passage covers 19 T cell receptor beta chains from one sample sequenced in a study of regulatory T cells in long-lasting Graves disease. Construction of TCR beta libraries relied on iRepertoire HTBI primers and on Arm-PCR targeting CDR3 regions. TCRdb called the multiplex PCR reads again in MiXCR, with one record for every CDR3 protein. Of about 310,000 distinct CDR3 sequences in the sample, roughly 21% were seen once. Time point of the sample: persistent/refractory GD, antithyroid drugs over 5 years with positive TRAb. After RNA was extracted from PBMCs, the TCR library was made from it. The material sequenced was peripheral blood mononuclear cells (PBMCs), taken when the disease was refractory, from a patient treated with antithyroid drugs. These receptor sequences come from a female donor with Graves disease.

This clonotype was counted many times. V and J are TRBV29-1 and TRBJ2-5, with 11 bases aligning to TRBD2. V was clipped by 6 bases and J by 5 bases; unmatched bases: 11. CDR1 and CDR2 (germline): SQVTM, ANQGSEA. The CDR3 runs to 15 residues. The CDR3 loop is CSVLTSGVGLETQYF. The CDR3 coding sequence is TGCAGCGTCCTGACTAGCGGGGTAGGGCTTGAGACCCAGTACTTC.

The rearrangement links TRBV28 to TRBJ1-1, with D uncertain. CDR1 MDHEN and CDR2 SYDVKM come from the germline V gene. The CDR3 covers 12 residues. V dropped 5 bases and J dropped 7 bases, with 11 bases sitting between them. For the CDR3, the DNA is TGTGCCAGCAGTCACCTGGTCTTTGAAGCTTTCTTT. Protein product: CASSHLVFEAFF.

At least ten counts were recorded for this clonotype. CDR3 amino acids: CASSFQGGNTEAFF. CDR3 DNA sequence: TGTGCCAGCAGTTTTCAGGGGGGGAACACTGAAGCTTTCTTT. This chain uses TRBV12-3 or TRBV12-4 with TRBJ1-1, with TRBD1 identical over 7 bases. This CDR3 region has 14 residues. After removal of 3 bases from V and 1 base from J, the junction contained 2 bases not matched to a gene.

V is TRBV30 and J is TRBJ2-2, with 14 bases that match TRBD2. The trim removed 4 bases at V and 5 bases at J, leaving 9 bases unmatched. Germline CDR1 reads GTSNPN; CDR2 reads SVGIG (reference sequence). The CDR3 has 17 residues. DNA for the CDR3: TGTGCCTGGACTCCGGGGACTAGCGGGAGTGAGACCGGGGAGCTGTTTTTT. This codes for CAWTPGTSGSETGELFF.

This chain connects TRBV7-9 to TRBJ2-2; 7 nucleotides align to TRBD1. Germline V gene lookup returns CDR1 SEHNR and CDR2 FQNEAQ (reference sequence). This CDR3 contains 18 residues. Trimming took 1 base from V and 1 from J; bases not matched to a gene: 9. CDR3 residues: CASSLGGLWTGNTGELFF. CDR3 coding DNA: TGTGCCAGCAGCTTAGGGGGCCTTTGGACAGGGAACACCGGGGAGCTGTTTTTT.

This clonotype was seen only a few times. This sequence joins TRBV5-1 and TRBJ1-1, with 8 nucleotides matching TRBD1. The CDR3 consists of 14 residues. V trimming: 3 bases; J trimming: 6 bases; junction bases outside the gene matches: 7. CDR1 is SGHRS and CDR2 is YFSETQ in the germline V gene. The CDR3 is CASSSGQGISEAFF. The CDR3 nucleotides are TGCGCCAGCAGCTCAGGACAGGGAATCTCTGAAGCTTTCTTT. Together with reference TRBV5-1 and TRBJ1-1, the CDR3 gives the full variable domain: KAGVTQTPRYLIKTRGQQVTLSCSPISGHRSVSWYQQTPGQGLQFLFEYFSETQRNKGNFPGRFSGRQFSNSRSEMNVSTLELGDSALYLCASSSGQGISEAFFGQGTRLTVV.

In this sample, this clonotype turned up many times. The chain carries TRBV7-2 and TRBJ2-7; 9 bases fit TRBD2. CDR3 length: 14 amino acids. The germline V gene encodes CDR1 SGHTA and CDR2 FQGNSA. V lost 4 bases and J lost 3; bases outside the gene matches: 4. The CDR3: CASSSTSGNYEQYF. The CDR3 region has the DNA TGTGCCAGCAGCTCGACTAGCGGCAACTACGAGCAGTACTTC.

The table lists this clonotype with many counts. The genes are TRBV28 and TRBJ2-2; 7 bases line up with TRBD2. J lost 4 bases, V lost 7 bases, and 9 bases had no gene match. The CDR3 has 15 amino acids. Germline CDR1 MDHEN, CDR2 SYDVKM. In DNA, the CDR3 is TGTGCCAGCATCAAGAAGCGGGATGGCACCGGGGAGCTGTTTTTT. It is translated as CASIKKRDGTGELFF.

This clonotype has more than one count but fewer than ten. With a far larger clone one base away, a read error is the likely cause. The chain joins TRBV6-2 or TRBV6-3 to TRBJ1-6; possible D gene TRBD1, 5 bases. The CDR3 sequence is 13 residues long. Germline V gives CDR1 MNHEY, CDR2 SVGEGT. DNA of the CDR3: TGTGCCAGCAGGTTTGACAGCCATTCACCCCCCCACTTT. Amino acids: CASRFDSHSPPHF.

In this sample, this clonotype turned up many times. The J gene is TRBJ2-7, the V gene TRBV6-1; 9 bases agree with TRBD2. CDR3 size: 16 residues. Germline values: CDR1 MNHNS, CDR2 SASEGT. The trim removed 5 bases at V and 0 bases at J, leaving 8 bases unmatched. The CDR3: CASSRTLAGSSYEQYF. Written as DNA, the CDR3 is TGTGCCAGCAGTAGGACCCTAGCGGGGAGCTCCTACGAGCAGTACTTC.

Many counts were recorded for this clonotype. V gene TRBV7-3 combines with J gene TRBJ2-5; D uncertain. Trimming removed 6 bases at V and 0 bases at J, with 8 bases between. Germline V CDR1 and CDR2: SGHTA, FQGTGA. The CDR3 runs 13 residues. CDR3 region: CASSLSHQETQYF. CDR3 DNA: TGTGCCAGCAGTTTATCCCACCAAGAGACCCAGTACTTC.

DNA of the CDR3: TGTGCCAGCCGGGGGAGCGGGAACTACAATGAGCAGTTCTTC. Translated: CASRGSGNYNEQFF. This chain joins TRBV6-1 and TRBJ2-1; 7 positions agree with TRBD2. Unmatched junction bases numbered 7, after V lost 8 bases and J lost 3 bases. CDR1 is MNHNS and CDR2 is SASEGT in the germline V gene. The CDR3 runs to 14 residues.

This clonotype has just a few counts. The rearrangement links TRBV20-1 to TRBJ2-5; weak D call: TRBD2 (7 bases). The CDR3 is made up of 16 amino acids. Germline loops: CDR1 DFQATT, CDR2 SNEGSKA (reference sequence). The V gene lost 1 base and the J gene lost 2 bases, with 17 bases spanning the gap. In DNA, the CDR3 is TGCAGTGCTAGAGGTTTATGGGAGGGGGGGCAAGAGACCCAGTACTTC. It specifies CSARGLWEGGQETQYF.

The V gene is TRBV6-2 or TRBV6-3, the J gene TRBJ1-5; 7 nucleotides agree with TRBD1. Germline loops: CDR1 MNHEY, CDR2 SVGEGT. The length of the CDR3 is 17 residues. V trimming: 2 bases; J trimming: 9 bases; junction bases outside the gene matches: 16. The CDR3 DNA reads TGTGCCAGCAGTTACAGAGGGGGCAGGGCCCCGACTGGGCCCCAGCATTTT. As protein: CASSYRGGRAPTGPQHF.

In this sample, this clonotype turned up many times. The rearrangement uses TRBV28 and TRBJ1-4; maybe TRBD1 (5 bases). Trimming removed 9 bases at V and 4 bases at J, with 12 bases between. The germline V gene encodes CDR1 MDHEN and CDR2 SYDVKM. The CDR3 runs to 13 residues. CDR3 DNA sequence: TGTGCCAGTACGGACGGGGGTAATGAAAAACTGTTTTTT. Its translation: CASTDGGNEKLFF.

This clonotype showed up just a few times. The CDR3 protein is CASRPEDHTGELFF. CDR3 nucleotides: TGTGCCAGTAGGCCGGAGGACCACACCGGGGAGCTGTTTTTT. The V call is TRBV19, the J call TRBJ2-2; tentatively, D is TRBD2 (5 bases). This CDR3 is built from 14 residues. CDR1 is LNHDA, CDR2 SQIVND, per germline (reference sequence). V lost 6 bases to trimming and J lost 3 bases, with 11 bases between them.

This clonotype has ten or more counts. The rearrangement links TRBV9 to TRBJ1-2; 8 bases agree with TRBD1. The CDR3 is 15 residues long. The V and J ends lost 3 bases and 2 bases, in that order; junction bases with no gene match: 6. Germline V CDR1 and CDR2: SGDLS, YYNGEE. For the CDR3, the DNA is TGTGCCAGCAGCGGGGACAGGACAACCAACTATGGCTACACCTTC. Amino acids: CASSGDRTTNYGYTF. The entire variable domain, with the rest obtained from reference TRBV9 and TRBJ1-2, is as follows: DSGVTQTPKHLITATGQRVTLRCSPRSGDLSVYWYQQSLDQGLQFLIQYYNGEERAKGNILERFSAQQFPDLHSELNLSSLELGDSALYFCASSGDRTTNYGYTFGSGTRLTVV.

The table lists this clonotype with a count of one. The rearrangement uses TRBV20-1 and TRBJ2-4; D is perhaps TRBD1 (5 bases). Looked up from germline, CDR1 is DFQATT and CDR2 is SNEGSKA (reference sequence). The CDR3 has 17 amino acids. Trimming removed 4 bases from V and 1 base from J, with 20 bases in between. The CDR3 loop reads CSAIRPLGDVAKNIQYF. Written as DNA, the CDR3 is TGCAGTGCTATAAGACCGCTAGGGGATGTCGCCAAAAACATTCAGTACTTC.

Here the CDR3 reads CASSPINGAEAFF. The CDR3 coding sequence is TGTGCCAGCAGCCCCATTAATGGCGCTGAAGCTTTCTTT. The gene calls are TRBV7-9 and TRBJ1-1; D is unclear. The ends were cut back, 5 bases at V and 6 bases at J, with 13 bases in the middle. This CDR3 has 13 amino acids. Germline CDR1 reads SEHNR; CDR2 reads FQNEAQ (reference sequence).